Below, 28 T cell receptor beta chains from the same sample are listed, as sequenced in a study of PD-1 blockade in classical Hodgkin lymphoma. Here immunoSEQ multiplex PCR was the method, and the copy in TCRdb shows in-frame clones only, minus some. The table has more than 10,000 clones, roughly three quarters seen once. All patients experienced relapse after autologous stem cell transplantation, and brentuximab vedotin exposure was variable. Sample: peripheral blood mononuclear cells (PBMCs), taken before the second cycle of nivolumab. These receptors were obtained from a human donor with classical Hodgkin lymphoma.

This chain connects TRBV20-1 to TRBJ2-5; no definite D call. Germline CDR1 reads DFQATT; CDR2 reads SNEGSKA (reference sequence). Trimming pared 3 bases from V and 5 bases from J, leaving 4 bases between. The CDR3 covers 10 residues. CDR3 DNA sequence: TGCAGTGCTAGGGGGGAGACCCAGTACTTC. This translates into CSARGETQYF.

This rearrangement joins TRBV19 to TRBJ2-1; TRBD2 agrees at 9 bases. The CDR3 runs 14 residues. From germline, CDR1 is LNHDA and CDR2 SQIVND (reference sequence). Trimming cost V 3 bases and J 7 bases; bases outside gene matches: 4. CDR3 residues: CASSMALAGNEQFF. Written as DNA, the CDR3 is TGTGCCAGTAGTATGGCGCTAGCGGGAAATGAGCAGTTCTTC.

The chain recombines TRBV18 with TRBJ2-7; D gene uncertain. The CDR3 contains 11 residues. The germline gives CDR1 KGHSH, CDR2 LQKENI. Deletions cut 1 base from V and 5 bases from J, with 3 bases between. CDR3 sequence (DNA): TGTGCCAGCTCACCACAGGACGAGCAGTACTTC. This codes for CASSPQDEQYF.

J is TRBJ2-2 and V is TRBV11-1; 7 bases agree with TRBD2. The CDR3 runs 17 residues. Trimming took 6 bases from V and 1 from J; bases not matched to a gene: 11. From germline, CDR1 is SGHAT and CDR2 FQDESV (reference sequence). The DNA of the CDR3 is TGTGCCAGCAGTATGCCTCGGGCTAGCGGGAACACCGGGGAGCTGTTTTTT. Its translation is CASSMPRASGNTGELFF. The whole variable domain, filled in from reference TRBV11-1 and TRBJ2-2, reads EAEVAQSPRYKITEKSQAVAFWCDPISGHATLYWYRQILGQGPELLVQFQDESVVDDSQLPKDRFSAERLKGVDSTLKIQPAELGDSAMYLCASSMPRASGNTGELFFGEGSRLTVL.

This clone has only a few counts. The V call is TRBV6-5, the J call TRBJ1-2; TRBD1 is a possible D gene (5 bases). Germline V gives CDR1 MNHEY, CDR2 SVGAGI. The CDR3 has 14 residues. V gave up 6 bases and J gave up 2 bases, with 13 bases separating them. CDR3 protein: CASRMGERNYGYTF. CDR3 coding DNA: TGTGCCAGCAGAATGGGGGAGCGGAACTATGGCTACACCTTC.

This chain uses TRBV28 with TRBJ2-3; TRBD2 matches 9 bases. V lost 7 bases and J lost 4; bases outside the gene matches: 6. Germline V CDR1 and CDR2: MDHEN, SYDVKM. There are 14 residues in the CDR3. The CDR3 DNA is TGTGCCAGCAATAGCGGGGGTGTACCAGATACGCAGTATTTT. Translated: CASNSGGVPDTQYF. The entire variable domain, with the rest obtained from reference TRBV28 and TRBJ2-3, is as follows: DVKVTQSSRYLVKRTGEKVFLECVQDMDHENMFWYRQDPGLGLRLIYFSYDVKMKEKGDIPEGYSVSREKKERFSLILESASTNQTSMYLCASNSGGVPDTQYFGPGTRLTVL.

This chain links TRBV15 with TRBJ2-1, with a weak D call TRBD1 (5 bases). Germline V gene sequence: CDR1 LNHNV, CDR2 YYDKDF (reference sequence). The length of the CDR3 is 12 residues. Trimming took 2 bases from V and 8 from J, leaving 7 bases between them. Here the CDR3 reads CATSRQGHEQFF. CDR3 DNA sequence: TGTGCCACCAGCAGACAGGGTCATGAGCAGTTCTTC.

The chain combines TRBV28 with TRBJ1-2; possible D gene TRBD1, 6 bases. CDR3 length: 13 amino acids. Trimming left V 4 bases short and J 3 bases short, with 9 bases between. In germline, CDR1 is MDHEN, CDR2 SYDVKM. In DNA, the CDR3 is TGTGCCAGCAGTTATCCAGGGGACTATGGCTACACCTTC. This encodes CASSYPGDYGYTF.

The chain joins TRBV5-1 to TRBJ1-1; 10 bases agree with TRBD1. The length of the CDR3 is 16 residues. Per germline, CDR1 SGHRS and CDR2 YFSETQ. V was pared by 0 bases and J by 7 bases, with 9 bases of the junction left unmatched. The CDR3 DNA follows: TGCGCCAGCAGCTTGGGAGGACAGGGGGATACCGGTGAAGCTTTCTTT. It translates to CASSLGGQGDTGEAFF.

This clone was seen a few times. The J gene is TRBJ2-5, the V gene TRBV2; D might be TRBD2 (6 bases). The V and J ends lost 7 bases and 3 bases respectively, with 12 bases between them. This CDR3 has 13 residues. Germline CDR1 is SNHLY and CDR2 is FYNNEI. This CDR3 is CASTRTGEETQYF. CDR3 sequence (DNA): TGTGCCAGCACTCGAACGGGAGAAGAGACCCAGTACTTC.

This clone appeared a single time. One end of the junction varies from germline; a read error may be responsible. The genes are TRBV7-7 and TRBJ2-7; 7 bases are shared with TRBD1. The germline CDR1 and CDR2 sequences are SSHAT and FNYEAQ (reference sequence). The CDR3 is 14 amino acids. CDR3 protein: CASSPDRVGGEQYF. The CDR3 DNA sequence: TGTGCTAGCAGCCCCGACAGGGTAGGTGGCGAGCAGTACTTC.

This clone appeared a few times. The rearrangement uses TRBV28 and TRBJ1-5; D gene uncertain. CDR1 is MDHEN and CDR2 is SYDVKM in the germline V gene. The CDR3 is 13 residues long. The V end was cut by 8 bases, the J end by 4 bases, with 12 bases between. The CDR3: CASYPFRNQPQHF. As DNA, the CDR3 is TGTGCCAGCTACCCCTTCAGGAATCAGCCCCAGCATTTT. Full variable domain (outside the CDR3, taken from reference TRBV28 and TRBJ1-5): DVKVTQSSRYLVKRTGEKVFLECVQDMDHENMFWYRQDPGLGLRLIYFSYDVKMKEKGDIPEGYSVSREKKERFSLILESASTNQTSMYLCASYPFRNQPQHFGDGTRLSIL.

The CDR3 loop reads CASSLGGGRTDTQYF. The CDR3 DNA reads TGTGCCAGCAGCCTCGGGGGAGGGCGTACAGATACGCAGTATTTT. The genes are TRBV7-2 and TRBJ2-3; 7 bases line up with TRBD2. With 5 bases clipped from V and 3 bases from J, the junction kept 8 bases outside the gene matches. CDR1 and CDR2 from the germline V gene are SGHTA and FQGNSA. The CDR3 spans 15 residues.

V and J are TRBV4-1 and TRBJ2-5, with TRBD2 matching over 13 bases. V lost 4 bases and J lost 5; bases outside the gene matches: 13. This CDR3 is 18 amino acids long. Germline assignment: CDR1 MGHRA and CDR2 YSYEKL. The CDR3 reads CASSPDPQTSGRGETQYF. The CDR3 bases are TGCGCCAGCAGCCCCGACCCCCAAACTAGCGGGAGGGGGGAGACCCAGTACTTC.

The CDR3 nucleotides read TGTGCCACCGGTGGACAGGGGGCTAATGAAAAACTGTTTTTT. This gives the protein CATGGQGANEKLFF. The chain is built from TRBV19 and TRBJ1-4, with TRBD1 identical over 10 bases. With 10 bases clipped from V and 3 bases from J, the junction kept 5 bases outside the gene matches. The CDR3 spans 14 residues. CDR1 and CDR2 from the germline V gene are LNHDA and SQIVND (reference sequence). The whole variable domain, remainder taken from reference TRBV19 and TRBJ1-4, is DGGITQSPKYLFRKEGQNVTLSCEQNLNHDAMYWYRQDPGQGLRLIYYSQIVNDFQKGDIAEGYSVSREKKESFPLTVTSAQKNPTAFYLCATGGQGANEKLFFGSGTQLSVL.

V is TRBV14 and J is TRBJ1-2; the D gene is possibly TRBD1 (5 bases). Germline V gene data show CDR1 as SGHDN and CDR2 as FVKESK. V shed 0 bases and J shed 8 bases, with 16 bases lying between them. This CDR3 contains 15 residues. CDR3 sequence reads: CASSQDSRDSRGYTF. CDR3 nucleotide sequence: TGTGCCAGCAGCCAAGATTCCCGAGACAGTCGAGGCTACACCTTC. The full variable domain, rest sourced from reference TRBV14 and TRBJ1-2, is EAGVTQFPSHSVIEKGQTVTLRCDPISGHDNLYWYRRVMGKEIKFLLHFVKESKQDESGMPNNRFLAERTGGTYSTLKVQPAELEDSGVYFCASSQDSRDSRGYTFGSGTRLTVV.

The chain has TRBV5-4 and TRBJ2-1; 7 nucleotides align to TRBD2. Germline-derived CDR1 and CDR2 are SGHNT and YYREEE (reference sequence). The CDR3 has 15 amino acids. The trim removed 4 bases at V and 1 base at J, leaving 5 bases unmatched. Here the CDR3 reads CASSGEGRSYNEQFF. DNA of the CDR3: TGTGCCAGCAGCGGGGAGGGAAGATCCTACAATGAGCAGTTCTTC. The entire variable domain, with the rest obtained from reference TRBV5-4 and TRBJ2-1, is as follows: ETGVTQSPTHLIKTRGQQVTLRCSSQSGHNTVSWYQQALGQGPQFIFQYYREEENGRGNFPPRFSGLQFPNYSSELNVNALELDDSALYLCASSGEGRSYNEQFFGPGTRLTVL.

The chain combines TRBV14 with TRBJ1-2; D might be TRBD1 (6 bases). The V end lost 4 bases, the J end lost 0 bases, and 12 bases lay between the germline ends. The CDR3 spans 15 residues. Germline assignment: CDR1 SGHDN and CDR2 FVKESK. Written as DNA, the CDR3 is TGTGCCAGCAGCCTCCAGACAGGATCTAACTATGGCTACACCTTC. This encodes CASSLQTGSNYGYTF.

V and J are TRBV18 and TRBJ1-2, with D uncertain. The CDR3 loop spans 15 amino acids. The V gene lost 1 base and the J gene lost 2 bases, with 11 bases spanning the gap. CDR1 is KGHSH, CDR2 LQKENI, per germline. CDR3 DNA sequence: TGTGCCAGCTCACCACAGGCAGTCTACAACTATGGCTACACCTTC. This translates into CASSPQAVYNYGYTF. Drawing the rest from reference TRBV18 and TRBJ1-2, the complete variable domain is NAGVMQNPRHLVRRRGQEARLRCSPMKGHSHVYWYRQLPEEGLKFMVYLQKENIIDESGMPKERFSAEFPKEGPSILRIQQVVRGDSAAYFCASSPQAVYNYGYTFGSGTRLTVV.

This clone has a handful of counts. The genes are TRBV4-2 and TRBJ2-7; 11 nucleotides agree with TRBD2. Germline assignment: CDR1 LGHNA and CDR2 YNFKEQ. J lost 2 bases, V lost 0 bases, and 6 bases had no gene match. The CDR3 is 17 amino acids. The CDR3 loop reads CASSQESTSGTPYEQYF. In DNA, the CDR3 is TGTGCCAGCAGCCAAGAGTCGACTAGCGGGACCCCCTACGAGCAGTACTTC.

The genes are TRBV6-6 and TRBJ1-1; D is unclear. The CDR3 is 13 residues long. V was pared by 6 bases and J by 1 base, with 9 bases between. Germline assignment: CDR1 MNHNY and CDR2 SVGAGI (reference sequence). The CDR3 DNA sequence: TGTGCCAGCAGACAAAACAAGAACACTGAAGCTTTCTTT. This sequence encodes CASRQNKNTEAFF.

The gene calls are TRBV7-2 and TRBJ2-3, with 13 bases identical to TRBD2. The CDR3 consists of 18 residues. CDR1 is SGHTA, CDR2 FQGNSA, per germline. V shed 4 bases, J shed 4 bases, and the junction held 11 bases outside the gene matches. CDR3: CASSSPLTSGRGADTQYF. The CDR3 DNA is TGTGCCAGCAGCTCACCGCTCACTAGCGGGAGGGGCGCAGATACGCAGTATTTT.

This sequence joins TRBV7-3 and TRBJ2-7, with D uncertain. The CDR3 runs 13 residues. The V end lost 0 bases, the J end lost 2 bases, and 5 bases lay between the germline ends. Germline loops: CDR1 SGHTA, CDR2 FQGTGA. The CDR3 nucleotides read TGTGCCAGCAGCTTAACGGGAACCTACGAGCAGTACTTC. Protein sequence: CASSLTGTYEQYF.

This clone occurred once. The gene calls are TRBV12-5 and TRBJ1-1; possibly TRBD1 for D (6 bases). The CDR3 runs to 19 residues. Looked up from germline, CDR1 is LGHNT and CDR2 is FRNRAP. Deletions cut 0 bases from V and 1 base from J, with 21 bases between. CDR3 loop: CASGLVHGWGQGANTEAFF. The DNA for the CDR3 is TGTGCTAGTGGTTTGGTACATGGGTGGGGGCAAGGTGCGAACACTGAAGCTTTCTTT.

The V call is TRBV10-2, the J call TRBJ1-5; D is ambiguous. Germline CDR1 is WSHSY and CDR2 is SAAADI. Deletions cut 0 bases from V and 5 bases from J, with 8 bases between. The CDR3 has 14 amino acids. The CDR3: CASSESNRDQPQHF. CDR3 DNA sequence: TGCGCCAGCAGTGAGTCGAACCGGGATCAGCCCCAGCATTTT.

This chain joins TRBV4-2 and TRBJ2-6; D remains unclear. The CDR3 length is 15 residues. V shed 1 base and J shed 0 bases, with 4 bases lying between them. Germline CDR1 is LGHNA and CDR2 is YNFKEQ. For the CDR3, the DNA is TGTGCCAGCAGCCAAGGGGGCTCTGGGGCCAACGTCCTGACTTTC. Translation: CASSQGGSGANVLTF.

V and J are TRBV2 and TRBJ2-7, with D uncertain. The CDR3 runs 12 residues. Germline V CDR1 and CDR2: SNHLY, FYNNEI. V dropped 3 bases and J dropped 6 bases, with 9 bases sitting between them. The CDR3 spells CASSDDKVEQYF. CDR3 DNA: TGTGCCAGCAGTGATGATAAGGTCGAGCAGTACTTC.

The V call is TRBV4-2, the J call TRBJ1-1, with 7 bases identical to TRBD1. This CDR3 comprises 14 residues. V lost 5 bases to trimming and J lost 4 bases; unmatched junction nucleotides: 7. Germline V gives CDR1 LGHNA, CDR2 YNFKEQ. In nucleotides, the CDR3 is TGTGCCAGCAGCGAAACGGACAGGAGCACTGAAGCTTTCTTT. It codes for CASSETDRSTEAFF.